Presented here are 3 T cell receptor beta chains from one specimen sequenced in a study of blood T cell repertoires in COVID-19 (dated by TCRdb to the early 2020s). Libraries were prepared through the immunoSEQ multiplex PCR assay. TCRdb carries this immuneACCESS record with in-frame sequences only. Its versions omit some clonotypes, under half of them owing to an unresolved V gene in the studies checked, with the rest unexplained. This sample holds around 240,000 clones; roughly 80% were observed only once. The leading ten clones occupy 6.5% to 9% of the sample. The sequencing input was peripheral blood. The source is a woman between 45 and 65 years old with acute or convalescent COVID-19.

The rearrangement uses TRBV7-9 and TRBJ2-1, with 9 bases identical to TRBD2. V shed 0 bases and J 7 bases; nucleotides not matched to a gene: 7. This CDR3 has 16 residues. Per the germline V gene, CDR1 is SEHNR and CDR2 is FQNEAQ (reference sequence). The CDR3 here is CASSLAGSGRGNEQFF. The CDR3 bases are TGTGCCAGCAGCTTAGCGGGTAGCGGGAGAGGGAATGAGCAGTTCTTC.

The rearrangement uses TRBV6-5 and TRBJ1-2, with 8 bases lining up with TRBD1. There are 14 residues in the CDR3. V trimming: 0 bases; J trimming: 7 bases; junction bases outside the gene matches: 4. Germline CDR1 MNHEY, CDR2 SVGAGI. The CDR3 bases are TGTGCCAGCAGTTACTCAGGCAGGGGGCGTGGCTACACCTTC. Amino acids: CASSYSGRGRGYTF.

The chain employs TRBV29-1 and TRBJ2-1; TRBD2 matches at 12 bases. The CDR3 runs to 18 residues. The ends lost 7 bases at V and 0 bases at J; junction bases unmatched: 13. Germline V gene data show CDR1 as SQVTM and CDR2 as ANQGSEA. CDR3 loop: CSAPPGLAGGGSYNEQFF. The CDR3 coding sequence is TGCAGCGCCCCTCCGGGACTAGCGGGTGGTGGCTCCTACAATGAGCAGTTCTTC.